These 29 T cell receptor beta chains came from one sample sequenced in a study of beta chain features in type 1 diabetes. Study-wide findings and caveats: Type 1 diabetes patients had moderately but significantly shorter TCRB CDR3s in all four CD4+ subsets.

Expressed TCRB transcripts were sequenced, since all the RNA that had been isolated was reverse transcribed. Method: immunoSEQ multiplex PCR; TCRdb's copy keeps in-frame clones and lacks some. The table shows a few hundred thousand clones, with approximately 15% occurring only once. These receptors lack a known antigen. Sequenced sample: naive CD4+ T cells from blood. The receptors shown here come from a young man with type 1 diabetes.

The chain is built from TRBV11-2 and TRBJ2-7; tentative D call: TRBD2 (6 bases). Trimming cost V 5 bases and J 0 bases, with 11 bases left between them. Germline loops: CDR1 SGHAT, CDR2 FQNNGV. The CDR3 runs to 14 residues. The DNA for the CDR3 is TGTGCCAGCAGCCGTATCGGGGGCTCCTACGAGCAGTACTTC. Its protein product is CASSRIGGSYEQYF.

The V call is TRBV14, the J call TRBJ2-1; the match to TRBD2 covers 11 bases. This CDR3 comprises 19 residues. Germline V gives CDR1 SGHDN, CDR2 FVKESK. V trimming: 0 bases; J trimming: 0 bases; junction bases outside the gene matches: 7. The CDR3 region has the DNA TGTGCCAGCAGCCAAGATGCGGCTAGCGGGAGGAGCTCCTACAATGAGCAGTTCTTC. As protein: CASSQDAASGRSSYNEQFF.

The CDR3 spells CASSSPGGMGQPQHF. CDR3 DNA sequence: TGTGCCAGCAGTTCCCCGGGGGGAATGGGTCAGCCCCAGCATTTT. The chain recombines TRBV28 with TRBJ1-5, with D perhaps TRBD1 (5 bases). Germline CDR1 MDHEN, CDR2 SYDVKM. Trimming pared 4 bases from V and 6 bases from J, leaving 16 bases between. The CDR3 contains 15 residues.

This clone was counted between two and nine times. The genes are TRBV28 and TRBJ1-5; 7 bases are shared with TRBD1. The CDR3 contains 16 residues. Germline assignment: CDR1 MDHEN and CDR2 SYDVKM. J was trimmed by 0 bases and V by 7 bases; bases with no gene match: 9. The CDR3 sequence: CASTRDRPSSNQPQHF. In DNA, the CDR3 is TGTGCCAGCACCCGGGACAGACCCAGTAGCAATCAGCCCCAGCATTTT.

Only a few counts were recorded for this clone. This chain uses TRBV7-9 with TRBJ1-5; 9 positions match TRBD1. J lost 5 bases, V lost 4 bases, and 9 bases had no gene match. Per germline, CDR1 SEHNR and CDR2 FQNEAQ (reference sequence). This CDR3 spans 16 amino acids. The CDR3 reads CASSSTDRGFYQPQHF. As DNA, the CDR3 is TGTGCCAGCAGCTCCACCGACAGGGGGTTTTATCAGCCCCAGCATTTT. Full variable domain (outside the CDR3, taken from reference TRBV7-9 and TRBJ1-5): DTGVSQNPRHKITKRGQNVTFRCDPISEHNRLYWYRQTLGQGPEFLTYFQNEAQLEKSRLLSDRFSAERPKGSFSTLEIQRTEQGDSAMYLCASSSTDRGFYQPQHFGDGTRLSIL.

The chain employs TRBV19 and TRBJ1-2; D call uncertain. CDR3 size: 16 residues. Trimming removed 1 base from V and 8 bases from J, with 20 bases in between. CDR1 is LNHDA, CDR2 SQIVND, per germline (reference sequence). CDR3 in amino acids: CASSIATLGGSRGYTF. DNA for the CDR3: TGTGCCAGTAGTATAGCCACTCTCGGCGGCTCCCGGGGCTACACCTTC.

V usage is TRBV30 and J usage is TRBJ1-1; tentative D call: TRBD1 (5 bases). Looked up from germline, CDR1 is GTSNPN and CDR2 is SVGIG (reference sequence). Deletions cut 0 bases from V and 3 bases from J, with 11 bases between. The CDR3 runs to 14 residues. The CDR3 DNA reads as TGTGCCTGGAGTGTGAAGGGGCAAGACACTGAAGCTTTCTTT. It specifies CAWSVKGQDTEAFF.

The chain uses TRBV6-5 and TRBJ1-5; no clear D. Trimming stripped 6 bases from V and 0 bases from J, with 12 bases between. CDR3 length: 15 amino acids. Germline V gives CDR1 MNHEY, CDR2 SVGAGI. CDR3 coding DNA: TGTGCCAGCAGGCCCGGGGTCCTTAGCAATCAGCCCCAGCATTTT. Translated, it gives CASRPGVLSNQPQHF.

CDR3 region: CASSQDRLAGENEQFF. The CDR3 region has the DNA TGCGCCAGCAGCCAAGATCGGCTAGCGGGAGAGAATGAGCAGTTCTTC. The V call is TRBV4-1, the J call TRBJ2-1; 10 positions match TRBD2. The CDR3 contains 16 residues. Germline trimming cut 0 bases from V and 7 bases from J; bases unmatched to any gene: 6. Germline loops: CDR1 MGHRA, CDR2 YSYEKL.

The V and J genes are TRBV11-3 and TRBJ2-5; the D gene is possibly TRBD1 (6 bases). Germline-derived CDR1 and CDR2 are SGHNT and YENEEA. The V gene lost 5 bases and the J gene lost 1 base, with 11 bases spanning the gap. This CDR3 is built from 14 residues. CDR3 DNA: TGTGCCAGCAGCCGCCGGGACACCCAAGAGACCCAGTACTTC. It translates to CASSRRDTQETQYF.

This chain joins TRBV15 and TRBJ1-5; a weak D match, TRBD1 (5 bases). V was clipped by 0 bases and J by 6 bases, with 12 bases between them. CDR1 and CDR2 from the germline V gene are LNHNV and YYDKDF (reference sequence). This CDR3 is built from 15 residues. The chain's CDR3 is CATSRDPGASQPQHF. The CDR3 DNA reads as TGTGCCACCAGCAGAGATCCTGGGGCAAGTCAGCCCCAGCATTTT.

In this sample, this clone turned up a few times. This chain links TRBV7-8 with TRBJ2-1, with TRBD1 identical over 9 bases. With 1 base clipped from V and 3 bases from J, the junction kept 4 bases outside the gene matches. The CDR3 is 16 residues long. Germline V gene lookup returns CDR1 SGHVS and CDR2 FQNEAQ. The CDR3 DNA follows: TGTGCCAGCAGCTTAGGACAGGGGGACCTCTACAATGAGCAGTTCTTC. As protein: CASSLGQGDLYNEQFF.

This clone was seen a handful of times. The rearrangement joins TRBV5-1 to TRBJ1-1; 9 nucleotides match TRBD1. Germline CDR1 SGHRS, CDR2 YFSETQ. The ends lost 4 bases at V and 5 bases at J; junction bases unmatched: 6. CDR3 length equals 14 residues. DNA for the CDR3: TGCGCCAGCAGCGTTGGGACAGGGAGGACTGAAGCTTTCTTT. Its translation: CASSVGTGRTEAFF.

The V and J genes are TRBV15 and TRBJ2-5; D gene ambiguous. CDR1 is LNHNV and CDR2 is YYDKDF in the germline V gene (reference sequence). The CDR3 length is 11 residues. With 8 bases removed from V and 3 bases from J, the gap between germline ends came to 7 bases. This CDR3 reads CATELKETQYF. The DNA of the CDR3 is TGTGCCACCGAGTTAAAAGAGACCCAGTACTTC.

This chain connects TRBV7-8 to TRBJ2-7, with D tentatively TRBD1 (6 bases). Germline V gene sequence: CDR1 SGHVS, CDR2 FQNEAQ. The CDR3 length is 15 residues. V was cut by 4 bases and J by 0 bases, with 13 bases left in between. CDR3 in DNA: TGTGCCAGCAGCTGGGGACAAATTCGCTCCTACGAGCAGTACTTC. Its translation: CASSWGQIRSYEQYF. The whole variable domain, remainder taken from reference TRBV7-8 and TRBJ2-7, is GAGVSQSPRYKVAKRGQDVALRCDPISGHVSLFWYQQALGQGPEFLTYFQNEAQLDKSGLPSDRFFAERPEGSVSTLKIQRTQQEDSAVYLCASSWGQIRSYEQYFGPGTRLTVT.

The rearrangement joins TRBV7-2 to TRBJ1-1, with 7 bases identical to TRBD1. The germline V gene encodes CDR1 SGHTA and CDR2 FQGNSA. CDR3 size: 15 residues. Unmatched junction bases numbered 11, after V lost 5 bases and J lost 5 bases. CDR3 in DNA: TGTGCCAGCAGCCCACCCAGGACAGGCCAGACTGAAGCTTTCTTT. As protein: CASSPPRTGQTEAFF.

The chain couples TRBV2 to TRBJ2-5; 8 nucleotides match TRBD1. With 6 bases clipped from V and 13 bases from J, the junction kept 7 bases outside the gene matches. This CDR3 region has 11 residues. The germline V gene has CDR1 SNHLY and CDR2 FYNNEI. CDR3 loop: CASSLDRAGYF. CDR3 coding DNA: TGTGCCAGCAGCCTGGACAGGGCTGGGTACTTC.

The genes are TRBV29-1 and TRBJ2-7, with D perhaps TRBD2 (7 bases). The V and J ends lost 0 bases and 0 bases respectively, with 12 bases between them. Germline CDR1 SQVTM, CDR2 ANQGSEA. The length of the CDR3 is 15 residues. As DNA, the CDR3 is TGCAGCGTTGAAGAGGGGCGGGGGCGCTCCTACGAGCAGTACTTC. Protein product: CSVEEGRGRSYEQYF.

This clone has a handful of counts. The J gene is TRBJ1-1, the V gene TRBV6-1, with 7 bases that match TRBD1. Per the germline V gene, CDR1 is MNHNS and CDR2 is SASEGT. Unmatched junction bases numbered 7, after V lost 3 bases and J lost 0 bases. The length of the CDR3 is 16 residues. CDR3 amino acids: CASSESTGNLNTEAFF. In nucleotides, the CDR3 is TGTGCCAGCAGTGAGTCGACAGGGAATCTGAACACTGAAGCTTTCTTT.

This clone was detected a few times. The chain carries TRBV10-1 and TRBJ2-2, with 11 bases aligning to TRBD1. CDR1 WNHNN and CDR2 SYGVQD come from the germline V gene (reference sequence). The CDR3 runs 15 residues. The junction had 2 bases not matched to a gene; V was cut back by 2 bases and J by 6 bases. The CDR3 spells CASSEGQGASGELFF. CDR3 bases: TGCGCCAGCAGTGAGGGACAGGGGGCTTCCGGGGAGCTGTTTTTT.

The rearrangement uses TRBV5-6 and TRBJ2-1, with 13 bases fitting TRBD2. V lost 9 bases to trimming and J lost 0 bases; unmatched junction nucleotides: 3. CDR1 and CDR2 from the germline V gene are SGHDT and YYEEEE. This CDR3 region has 15 residues. Here the CDR3 DNA reads TGTGCCACGACTAGCGGGAGGTACTCCTACAATGAGCAGTTCTTC. Amino acids: CATTSGRYSYNEQFF.

The V and J genes are TRBV15 and TRBJ1-5; D unclear. Germline CDR1 and CDR2: LNHNV and YYDKDF (reference sequence). The CDR3 consists of 13 residues. The V end lost 5 bases, the J end lost 2 bases, and 7 bases lay between the germline ends. CDR3 protein: CATSSRRNQPQHF. The CDR3 DNA reads as TGTGCCACCAGCTCCCGTCGCAATCAGCCCCAGCATTTT.

This clone was detected a few times. The CDR3 here is CASSLGGSYSYEQYF. CDR3 coding DNA: TGTGCCAGCAGTTTAGGCGGGAGTTACTCCTACGAGCAGTACTTC. This sequence joins TRBV28 and TRBJ2-7; TRBD2 matches 7 bases. CDR1 is MDHEN and CDR2 is SYDVKM in the germline V gene. This CDR3 is 15 amino acids long. With 2 bases clipped from V and 0 bases from J, the junction kept 4 bases outside the gene matches.

Concerning this clone: This same CDR3 is encoded by further DNA sequences in the sample. The V call is TRBV19, the J call TRBJ2-1, with TRBD1 matching 7 bases. The V gene's germline CDR1 is LNHDA and CDR2 SQIVND (reference sequence). This CDR3 is built from 13 residues. J gave up 2 bases and V 10 bases, and 5 bases lay outside the gene matches. CDR3 DNA sequence: TGTGCCACAACCGGGACAGCCTACAATGAGCAGTTCTTC. Translated, it gives CATTGTAYNEQFF.

V usage is TRBV5-1 and J usage is TRBJ2-5, with D maybe TRBD2 (6 bases). Trimming removed 4 bases at V and 1 base at J, with 11 bases between. The CDR3 consists of 14 residues. Germline V gives CDR1 SGHRS, CDR2 YFSETQ. CDR3 residues: CASSRGTGQETQYF. The CDR3 DNA sequence: TGCGCCAGCAGCCGTGGGACTGGCCAAGAGACCCAGTACTTC.

This clone showed up just a few times. The gene calls are TRBV11-2 and TRBJ1-2; 8 bases fit TRBD1. The CDR3 contains 14 residues. V trimming: 5 bases; J trimming: 4 bases; junction bases outside the gene matches: 6. The germline V gene has CDR1 SGHAT and CDR2 FQNNGV. DNA of the CDR3: TGTGCCAGCAGCCCGGGACAGGTGGGCTATGGCTACACCTTC. Translating it yields CASSPGQVGYGYTF. Based on the CDR3 plus reference TRBV11-2 and TRBJ1-2, the full variable domain is EAGVAQSPRYKIIEKRQSVAFWCNPISGHATLYWYQQILGQGPKLLIQFQNNGVVDDSQLPKDRFSAERLKGVDSTLKIQPAKLEDSAVYLCASSPGQVGYGYTFGSGTRLTVV.

V usage is TRBV18 and J usage is TRBJ2-7; D remains unclear. The CDR3 sequence is 14 residues long. From germline, CDR1 is KGHSH and CDR2 LQKENI. V lost 2 bases and J 7 bases, leaving 15 bases between the germline ends. The DNA for the CDR3 is TGTGCCAGCTCACCAAGCGACGCTTTGAGGGAGCAGTACTTC. It yields the protein CASSPSDALREQYF.

CDR3 coding DNA: TGTGCCAGCAGCGTAGCTCCCCAGGACATCTCTGGAAACACCATATATTTT. Its translation is CASSVAPQDISGNTIYF. This chain links TRBV9 with TRBJ1-3, with a weak D call TRBD1 (5 bases). The germline CDR1 and CDR2 sequences are SGDLS and YYNGEE. The CDR3 is 17 amino acids. V lost 0 bases, J lost 0 bases, and 13 bases lay in between.

Only a few counts were recorded for this clone. This chain connects TRBV2 to TRBJ2-5; TRBD2 matches 12 bases. CDR1 is SNHLY, CDR2 FYNNEI, per germline. This CDR3 is 15 amino acids long. After removal of 6 bases from V and 10 bases from J, the junction contained 12 bases not matched to a gene. The CDR3, as DNA: TGTGCCAGCAGAGGCCCAGCGACTAGCGGGAGTAACCAGTACTTC. Translated: CASRGPATSGSNQYF.